Presented here are 22 T cell receptor beta chains from one specimen sequenced in a study of Ad26.COV2.S vaccination and SARS-CoV-2 variants. Clones were sequenced by immunoSEQ multiplex PCR, and TCRdb holds only the in-frame ones, with some missing. This sample yields 300,000 to 400,000 clones, of which 70% to 90% are seen a single time; around 3% belongs to the top ten. Documented treatment: around 19 received Ad26.COV2.S at low or high dose, single or two shots; a few received placebo; per-sample allocation not given. The samples date from day 63 after the first vaccine or placebo injection. The source material was peripheral blood, sampled in a trial of Ad26.COV2.S vaccine versus placebo. The origin of the receptors is a person aged 18-65 years who received the Ad26.COV2.S COVID-19 vaccine or a placebo.

The V call is TRBV10-1, the J call TRBJ2-1; 9 bases map to TRBD1. Germline-derived CDR1 and CDR2 are WNHNN and SYGVQD (reference sequence). Trimming took 4 bases from V and 5 from J; bases not matched to a gene: 9. The length of the CDR3 is 16 residues. CDR3 DNA sequence: TGCGCCAGCAGTGCCTCCGGGACAGGGTCGGACAATGAGCAGTTCTTC. This codes for CASSASGTGSDNEQFF.

This clone appeared a few times. The chain combines TRBV6-2 or TRBV6-3 with TRBJ1-6; 7 bases fit TRBD1. Germline lookup yields CDR1 MNHEY and CDR2 SVGEGT. V lost 5 bases and J lost 4; bases outside the gene matches: 8. The CDR3 consists of 16 residues. The CDR3 sequence: CASSRSRQGYNSPLHF. CDR3 nucleotides: TGTGCCAGCAGTCGTTCTCGACAGGGATATAATTCACCCCTCCACTTT.

This clone was seen more than once but under ten times. The rearrangement links TRBV27 to TRBJ1-1; D is undetermined. The V gene lost 5 bases and the J gene lost 2 bases, with 15 bases spanning the gap. This CDR3 region has 15 residues. CDR1 and CDR2 (germline): MNHEY, SMNVEV (reference sequence). CDR3 sequence (DNA): TGTGCCAGCAGTCCTGACCCTAGATACAACACTGAAGCTTTCTTT. It encodes CASSPDPRYNTEAFF.

This clone was seen more than once but under ten times. CDR3 protein: CASSVGESNEQFF. The CDR3 nucleotides are TGTGCCAGCAGCGTAGGAGAAAGCAATGAGCAGTTCTTC. The chain employs TRBV9 and TRBJ2-1, with D hard to call. Germline CDR1 and CDR2: SGDLS and YYNGEE. The CDR3 sequence is 13 residues long. V was shortened by 0 bases and J by 6 bases, with 7 bases between the two germline ends.

The chain is built from TRBV6-2 or TRBV6-3 and TRBJ1-2; D gene ambiguous. Germline V gene sequence: CDR1 MNHEY, CDR2 SVGEGT. The V end lost 2 bases, the J end lost 7 bases, and 14 bases lay between the germline ends. CDR3 length: 14 amino acids. The CDR3 DNA reads TGTGCCAGCAGTTACCCCAACCCGGTTGGTGGCTACACCTTC. It encodes CASSYPNPVGGYTF.

The J gene is TRBJ2-1, the V gene TRBV3-1 (or the pseudogene TRBV3-2); 9 bases are a match to TRBD2. Per the germline V gene, CDR1 is LGHDT and CDR2 is YNNKEL (reference sequence). V lost 0 bases, J lost 6 bases, and 9 bases stayed unmatched. The CDR3 loop spans 17 amino acids. The CDR3 loop reads CASSQDLGLAGPNEQFF. The CDR3, as DNA: TGTGCCAGCAGCCAAGATTTAGGGCTAGCGGGGCCCAATGAGCAGTTCTTC.

This clone was picked up one time. The chain couples TRBV15 to TRBJ1-5; TRBD1 agrees at 9 bases. J lost 4 bases, V lost 2 bases, and 6 bases had no gene match. This CDR3 contains 16 residues. The germline gives CDR1 LNHNV, CDR2 YYDKDF (reference sequence). This CDR3 is CATSRTGGLGNQPQHF. The CDR3, as DNA: TGTGCCACCAGCAGAACAGGGGGCCTTGGGAATCAGCCCCAGCATTTT.

Of note for this clone: Additional DNA sequences in this sample encode the identical CDR3. This chain links TRBV12-3 or TRBV12-4 with TRBJ2-7; TRBD1 agrees at 7 bases. V trimming: 3 bases; J trimming: 6 bases; junction bases outside the gene matches: 2. The CDR3 extends over 12 amino acids. The CDR3 sequence: CASSLTGSEQYF. The DNA for the CDR3 is TGTGCCAGCAGTTTGACAGGGAGCGAGCAGTACTTC.

The rearrangement joins TRBV21-1 to TRBJ1-2. TRBV21-1 is termed a pseudogene. The CDR3 is 17 amino acids. CDR3 in amino acids: CASSKRGTRDEGYGYTF. CDR3 DNA: TGTGCCAGCAGCAAGCGGGGGACGAGGGACGAAGGCTATGGCTACACCTTC.

The chain joins TRBV2 to TRBJ1-4; 8 positions agree with TRBD1. Trimming at V came to 4 bases and at J to 3 bases, leaving 16 bases not matched to a gene. Per germline, CDR1 SNHLY and CDR2 FYNNEI. The CDR3 is made up of 19 amino acids. The CDR3 DNA reads as TGTGCCAGCAGTGCCGGGCAGGGGGCTTTCCCGGGGTCTAATGAAAAACTGTTTTTT. It is translated as CASSAGQGAFPGSNEKLFF.

The V gene is TRBV27, the J gene TRBJ2-1; 10 bases map to TRBD2. The ends lost 2 bases at V and 14 bases at J; junction bases unmatched: 9. Looked up from germline, CDR1 is MNHEY and CDR2 is SMNVEV (reference sequence). The CDR3 has 14 residues. The CDR3 is CASSLQAGGPVEFF. CDR3 nucleotides: TGTGCCAGCAGTTTACAAGCGGGAGGGCCGGTAGAGTTCTTC.

The CDR3, as DNA: TGTGCCAGCAGCCGACTTGGCGAGACCCAGTACTTC. This codes for CASSRLGETQYF. The chain carries TRBV28 and TRBJ2-5; D unclear. Germline CDR1 is MDHEN and CDR2 is SYDVKM. The CDR3 length is 12 residues. Trimming removed 6 bases from V and 5 bases from J, with 10 bases in between.

This chain connects TRBV11-2 to TRBJ2-7, with D unresolved. Trimming pared 5 bases from V and 4 bases from J, leaving 12 bases between. This CDR3 is 13 amino acids long. The germline V gene has CDR1 SGHAT and CDR2 FQNNGV. The CDR3 is CASSPTPGYEQYF. Written as DNA, the CDR3 is TGTGCCAGCAGCCCGACCCCCGGGTACGAGCAGTACTTC.

This clone is a singleton in its sample. The rearrangement links TRBV28 to TRBJ1-1; D remains ambiguous. V was trimmed by 5 bases and J by 4 bases, leaving 14 bases between them. Germline V gives CDR1 MDHEN, CDR2 SYDVKM. The CDR3 loop spans 14 amino acids. The CDR3 loop reads CASSPRPEGTEAFF. The CDR3 bases are TGTGCCAGCAGTCCGCGACCAGAGGGCACTGAAGCTTTCTTT.

V usage is TRBV28 and J usage is TRBJ2-2; D gene unclear. This CDR3 is built from 16 residues. V was trimmed by 2 bases and J by 0 bases, leaving 10 bases between them. Germline CDR1 and CDR2: MDHEN and SYDVKM. CDR3 sequence (DNA): TGTGCCAGCAGTTTAGTGGTTAGTACGAACACCGGGGAGCTGTTTTTT. Translation gives CASSLVVSTNTGELFF.

V is TRBV29-1 and J is TRBJ2-7; no firm D call. This CDR3 has 14 amino acids. Looked up from germline, CDR1 is SQVTM and CDR2 is ANQGSEA. The V end was cut by 1 base, the J end by 7 bases, with 17 bases between. The CDR3 here is CSVEGEGKGREQYF. The CDR3 DNA is TGCAGCGTTGAAGGGGAAGGCAAAGGTCGGGAGCAGTACTTC.

The chain has TRBV7-2 and TRBJ1-2; the D gene is possibly TRBD1 (5 bases). CDR1 SGHTA and CDR2 FQGNSA come from the germline V gene. CDR3 length equals 13 residues. V lost 5 bases and J lost 7, with 14 bases in between. Here the CDR3 DNA reads TGTGCCAGCAGCCGAAGCCAGGGAGGTGGCTACACCTTC. Translating gives CASSRSQGGGYTF. Looking up the rest from reference TRBV7-2 and TRBJ1-2 gives the full variable domain: GAGVSQSPSNKVTEKGKDVELRCDPISGHTALYWYRQSLGQGLEFLIYFQGNSAPDKSGLPSDRFSAERTGGSVSTLTIQRTQQEDSAVYLCASSRSQGGGYTFGSGTRLTVV.

The chain couples TRBV3-1 (or the pseudogene TRBV3-2) to TRBJ1-2, with D maybe TRBD1 (6 bases). The CDR3 has 15 residues. Germline CDR1 LGHDT, CDR2 YNNKEL (reference sequence). With 1 base removed from V and 1 base from J, the gap between germline ends came to 10 bases. The CDR3 protein is CASSQAGALNYGYTF. CDR3 DNA sequence: TGTGCCAGCAGCCAAGCAGGGGCCCTTAACTATGGCTACACCTTC.

The J gene is TRBJ2-7, the V gene TRBV14; TRBD1 matches 8 bases. V lost 0 bases and J lost 5; bases outside the gene matches: 24. The CDR3 runs 21 residues. Germline assignment: CDR1 SGHDN and CDR2 FVKESK. The CDR3 is CASSQDGQGAPPGHEEDEQYF. The CDR3 DNA reads TGTGCCAGCAGCCAAGATGGCCAGGGGGCACCCCCTGGGCATGAGGAGGACGAGCAGTACTTC.

The chain joins TRBV11-2 to TRBJ1-1; D not resolved. The CDR3 extends over 13 amino acids. Germline lookup yields CDR1 SGHAT and CDR2 FQNNGV. The V end was cut by 0 bases, the J end by 4 bases, with 6 bases between. CDR3 sequence: CASSLERATEAFF. CDR3 DNA sequence: TGTGCCAGCAGCTTAGAGCGGGCCACTGAAGCTTTCTTT.

This clone was detected once. This sequence joins TRBV7-8 and TRBJ2-2, with D perhaps being TRBD1 or TRBD2 (6 bases each). The V gene lost 5 bases and the J gene lost 0 bases, with 13 bases spanning the gap. In germline, CDR1 is SGHVS, CDR2 FQNEAQ. CDR3 length: 16 residues. CDR3 nucleotide sequence: TGTGCCAGCAGCCGAGGGGGGTCCGCGAACACCGGGGAGCTGTTTTTT. Protein product: CASSRGGSANTGELFF.

This clone has at least ten counts. The genes are TRBV10-1 and TRBJ2-2, with unresolved D. The germline V and J ends were trimmed by 8 bases and 4 bases, with 11 bases remaining between them. The CDR3 is made up of 13 amino acids. The V gene's germline CDR1 is WNHNN and CDR2 SYGVQD (reference sequence). The CDR3 DNA reads as TGCGCCAGCTCGGTAGGATCCACCGGGGAGCTGTTTTTT. Its protein is CASSVGSTGELFF.